This T cell receptor beta chain was retrieved from a study of cytomegalovirus exposure and HLA in healthy donors. Study as a whole: Genotyping showed around 80% of hundreds of donors falling in the Caucasian-associated ancestry cluster.

The study, taken as a whole, reports: In terms of immune exposure information, only CMV serostatus was available. Sequencing likely generated an artifact that appeared as a cluster of highly shared sequence variants.

PCR amplification relied on 60 Vbeta primers (plus 13 Jbeta primers). The data were produced by immunoSEQ multiplex PCR, yet TCRdb's version contains in-frame clones alone and is incomplete. The repertoire holds 130,000 to 150,000 clones, with around 72% as singletons. As for this clone: The target antigen is unknown.

In nominal health when sampled, donors likely had unrecorded immune exposures nonetheless. Sequences were obtained from PBMCs. This sequence was found in a woman aged 40 to 55 in good health and CMV-seronegative.

The chain's CDR3 is CASSFPATAGYNEQFF. CDR3 nucleotide sequence: TGTGCCAGCAGTTTCCCTGCAACAGCAGGCTACAATGAGCAGTTCTTC. V usage is TRBV27 and J usage is TRBJ2-1; D not certain. Per the germline V gene, CDR1 is MNHEY and CDR2 is SMNVEV (reference sequence). Trimming left V 3 bases short and J 3 bases short, with 15 bases between. The CDR3 loop spans 16 amino acids.